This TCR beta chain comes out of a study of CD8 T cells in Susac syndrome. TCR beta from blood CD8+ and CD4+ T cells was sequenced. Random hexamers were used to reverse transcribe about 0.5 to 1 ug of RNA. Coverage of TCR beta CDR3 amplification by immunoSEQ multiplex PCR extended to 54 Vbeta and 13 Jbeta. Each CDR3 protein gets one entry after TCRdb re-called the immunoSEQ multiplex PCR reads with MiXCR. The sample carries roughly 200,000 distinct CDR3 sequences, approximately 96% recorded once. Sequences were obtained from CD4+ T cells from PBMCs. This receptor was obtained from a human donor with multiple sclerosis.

CDR3 sequence (DNA): TGTGCCAGCAGCACCGGGCCCCCGAATGAGCAGTTCTTC. Translating gives CASSTGPPNEQFF. J is TRBJ2-1 and V is TRBV7-3; D uncertain. The CDR3 has 13 amino acids. The germline gives CDR1 SGHTA, CDR2 FQGTGA. V was shortened by 5 bases and J by 7 bases, with 12 bases between the two germline ends.